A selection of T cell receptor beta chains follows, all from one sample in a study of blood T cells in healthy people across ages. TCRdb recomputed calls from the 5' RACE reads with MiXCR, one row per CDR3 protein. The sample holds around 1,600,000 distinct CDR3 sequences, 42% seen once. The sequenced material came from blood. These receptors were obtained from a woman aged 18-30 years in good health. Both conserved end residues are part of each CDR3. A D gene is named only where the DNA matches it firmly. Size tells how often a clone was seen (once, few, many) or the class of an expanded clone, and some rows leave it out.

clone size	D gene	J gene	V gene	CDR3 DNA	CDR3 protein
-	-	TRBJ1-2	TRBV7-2	TGTGCCAGCAGACCTACAACGACAGCCTATGGCTACACCTTC	CASRPTTTAYGYTF
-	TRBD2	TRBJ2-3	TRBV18	TGTGCCAGCTCTCGGACTAGCGGGGAGATAGCAGATACGCAGTATTTT	CASSRTSGEIADTQYF
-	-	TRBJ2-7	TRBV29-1	TGCAGCGTTGTAGGCCACGACAATGAGCAGTACTTC	CSVVGHDNEQYF
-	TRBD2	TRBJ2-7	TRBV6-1	TGTGCCAGCAGTGAATTGGTAGCGGGAGTTATACAGGTCTCCTACGAGCAGTACTTC	CASSELVAGVIQVSYEQYF
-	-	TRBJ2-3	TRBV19	TGTGCCAGTAGTATGTGGGGACGTGGCACAGATACGCAGTATTTT	CASSMWGRGTDTQYF
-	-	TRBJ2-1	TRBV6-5	TGTGCTTCAAGGAGAGCGTATGCACATGAGCAGTTCTTC	CASRRAYAHEQFF
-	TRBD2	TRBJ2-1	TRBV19	TGTGCCAGTAGTATAGGCCTAGCGGGTTTAAATGAGCAGTTCTTC	CASSIGLAGLNEQFF
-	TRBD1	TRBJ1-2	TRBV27	TGTGCCAGCAGTTTATCGCCCAGGGGGCAAGTCTATGGCTACACCTTC	CASSLSPRGQVYGYTF
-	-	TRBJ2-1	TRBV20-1	TGCAGTGCTACCCCTGAGCAGTTCTTC	CSATPEQFF
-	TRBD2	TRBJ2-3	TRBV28	TGTGCCAGCAGCCTGACCATCGGACTAGCGGACACAGATACGCAGTATTTT	CASSLTIGLADTDTQYF
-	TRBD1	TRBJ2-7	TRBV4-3	TGCGCCAGCAGCGACATACAGGGGGCCTACGAGCAGTACTTC	CASSDIQGAYEQYF
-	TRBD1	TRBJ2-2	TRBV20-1	TGCAGTGCTAGTCTAGCCGAGACAGGGCGAACCGGGGAGCTGTTTTTT	CSASLAETGRTGELFF
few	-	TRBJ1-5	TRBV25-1	TGTGCCAGCAGCGCGGGACACTTTAGCAATCAGCCCCAGCATTTT	CASSAGHFSNQPQHF
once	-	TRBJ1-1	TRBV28	TGTGCCAGCAGTTTATTTCTCCTTAAAGGGGGCACTGAAGCTTTCTTT	CASSLFLLKGGTEAFF
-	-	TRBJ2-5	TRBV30	TGTGCCGGGAGTGTACGAAGGACCCAGTACTTC	CAGSVRRTQYF
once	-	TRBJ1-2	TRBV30	TGTGCCTGGAGTGGGACAGCGGCTAACTATGGCTACACCTTC	CAWSGTAANYGYTF
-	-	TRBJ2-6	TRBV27	TGTGCCAGCAGTCCCCTACCCCGGGACACGAACGTCCTGACTTTC	CASSPLPRDTNVLTF
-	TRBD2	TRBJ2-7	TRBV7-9	TGTGCCAGCAGCCCGAATGGGACTAGCGGCGCCTACGAGCAGTACTTC	CASSPNGTSGAYEQYF
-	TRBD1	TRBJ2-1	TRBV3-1	TGTGCCAGCAGCCAAGCGGGACAGGGTAAGGAGCAGTTCTTC	CASSQAGQGKEQFF
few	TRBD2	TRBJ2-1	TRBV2	TGTGCCAGCGGGGGGGTCTATGAGCAGTTCTTC	CASGGVYEQFF
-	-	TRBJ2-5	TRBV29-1	TGCAGCGTTGCCTTACAGGCAGTAGAGACCCAGTACTTC	CSVALQAVETQYF
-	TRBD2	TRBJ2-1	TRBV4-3	TGCGCCAGCAGCCAAGATCCCCCGGGGGGGTACAATGAGCAGTTCTTC	CASSQDPPGGYNEQFF
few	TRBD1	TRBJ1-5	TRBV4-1	TGCGCCAGCAGCCAATTAGACAGGGGGAGCAATCAGCCCCAGCATTTT	CASSQLDRGSNQPQHF
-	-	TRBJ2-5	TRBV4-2	TGTGCCAGCAGCCAAGATGGGTTAGGACACGTTTACAATGAGCAGTACTTC	CASSQDGLGHVYNEQYF
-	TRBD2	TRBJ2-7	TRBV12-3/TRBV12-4	TGTGCCAGCACCCCTAGCGGGGGACCCTACAATGAGCAGTACTTC	CASTPSGGPYNEQYF
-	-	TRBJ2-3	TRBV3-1	TGTGCCAGCGTCCCCGGACTCACTAGCACAGATACGCAGTATTTT	CASVPGLTSTDTQYF
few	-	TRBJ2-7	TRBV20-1	TGCAGTGCTAGTAGTGTGGGGCTGGACCCATTCGAGCAGTACTTC	CSASSVGLDPFEQYF
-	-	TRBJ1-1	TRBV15	TGTGCCACCAGCAGCGGGATCATAACGGCGGCTTTCTTT	CATSSGIITAAFF
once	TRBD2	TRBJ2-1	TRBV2	TGTGCCAGCAGTCTAGCGGGAGGACCAGCTTATGAGCAGTTCTTC	CASSLAGGPAYEQFF
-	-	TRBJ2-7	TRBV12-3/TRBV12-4	TGTGCCAGCAGTTTAGATCTGGCGTGCGAGCAGTACTTC	CASSLDLACEQYF
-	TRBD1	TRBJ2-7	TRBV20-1	TGCAGTGCTATACAGGGGTTGTACGAGCATTACTTC	CSAIQGLYEHYF
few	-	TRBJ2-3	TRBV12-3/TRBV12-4	TGTGCCAGCAGTTTACGGGCAGCCCTGAGTCCGTATTTT	CASSLRAALSPYF
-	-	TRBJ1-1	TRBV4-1	TGCGCCAGCAGCCTCCCGAAAGGGGAGGTAGCTTTCTTT	CASSLPKGEVAFF
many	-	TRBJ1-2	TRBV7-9	TGTGCCAGCAGCGTGACCGGTCCCTATGGCTACACCTTC	CASSVTGPYGYTF
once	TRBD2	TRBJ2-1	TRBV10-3	TGTGCCATCAGCTCAGGGACTAGCGGGACGAGCTCCTACAATGAGCAGTTCTTC	CAISSGTSGTSSYNEQFF
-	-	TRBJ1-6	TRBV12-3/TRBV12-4	TGTGCCAGCAGTTTTCAGGGGCCGAGAGGGGGACCCCTCCACTTT	CASSFQGPRGGPLHF
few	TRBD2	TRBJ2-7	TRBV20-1	TGCAGTGCTAGAGATCGGGTAGCGGGATTCGAGCAGTACTTC	CSARDRVAGFEQYF
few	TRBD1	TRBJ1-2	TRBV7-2	TGTGCCAGCAGCCCCGGTGGGGGACAGCCCTATGGCTACACCTTC	CASSPGGGQPYGYTF
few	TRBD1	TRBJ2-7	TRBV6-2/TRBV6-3	TGTGCCAGCAGTGACGGGACAGCCTTTTCCTACGAGCAGTACTTC	CASSDGTAFSYEQYF
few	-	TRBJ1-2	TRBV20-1	TGCAGTGCTATCCCACAGACCACTCTTAACTATGGCTACACCTTC	CSAIPQTTLNYGYTF
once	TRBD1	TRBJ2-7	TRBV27	TGTGTCAGCAGGCTAGGGACAGCCTACGAGCAGTACTTC	CVSRLGTAYEQYF
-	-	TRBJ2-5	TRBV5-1	TGCGCCAGCAGCGCTTTAACAGATTACCAAGAGACCCAGTACTTC	CASSALTDYQETQYF
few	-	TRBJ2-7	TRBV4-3	TGCGCCAGCAGCCAAGGGGCCAGGGACTACGAGCAGTACTTC	CASSQGARDYEQYF
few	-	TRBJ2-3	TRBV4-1	TGCGCCAGCAGAATCCCCGCGGGGGATACGCAGTATTTT	CASRIPAGDTQYF
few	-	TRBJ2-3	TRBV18	TGTGCCAGCTCACCAAATTGGCAGTCCACAGATACGCAGTATTTT	CASSPNWQSTDTQYF
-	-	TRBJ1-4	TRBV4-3	TGCGCCAGCAGCTCAGACCTGGGGACTGAAAAACTGTTTTTT	CASSSDLGTEKLFF
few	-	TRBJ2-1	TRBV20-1	TGCAGTGCGGGAAACAGGGAAGCTAGCTCCTACAATGAGCAGTTCTTC	CSAGNREASSYNEQFF
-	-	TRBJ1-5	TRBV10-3	TGTGCCATCAGTGAATTATTGGGCAATCAGCCCCAGCATTTT	CAISELLGNQPQHF
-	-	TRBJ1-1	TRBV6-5	TGTGCCAGCAGCTACGAGAGTAGATCTGAAGCTTTCTTT	CASSYESRSEAFF
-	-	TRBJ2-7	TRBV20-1	TGCAGTGCCTCGGCGGGCGGAGACTACGAGCAGTACTTC	CSASAGGDYEQYF
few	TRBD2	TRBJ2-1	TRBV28	TGTGCCGGGGGGGGACTAGCGGGCGATGAGCAGTTCTTC	CAGGGLAGDEQFF
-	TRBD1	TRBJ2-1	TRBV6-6	TGTGCCAGCAGTTCCCAAGGACAGGGTGGCTCCTACAATGAGCAGTTCTTC	CASSSQGQGGSYNEQFF
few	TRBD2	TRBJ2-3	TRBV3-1	TGTGCCAGCAGCTTTATTAGCGGGGGCACAGATACGCAGTATTTT	CASSFISGGTDTQYF